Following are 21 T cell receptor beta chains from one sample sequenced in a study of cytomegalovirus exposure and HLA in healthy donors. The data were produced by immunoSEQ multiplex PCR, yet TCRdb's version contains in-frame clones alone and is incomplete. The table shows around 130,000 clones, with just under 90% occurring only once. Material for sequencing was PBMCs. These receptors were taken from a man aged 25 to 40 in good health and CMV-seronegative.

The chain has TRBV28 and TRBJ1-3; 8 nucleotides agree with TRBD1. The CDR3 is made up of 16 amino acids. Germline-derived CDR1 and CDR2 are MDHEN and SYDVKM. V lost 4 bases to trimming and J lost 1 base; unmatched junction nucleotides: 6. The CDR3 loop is CASSSRGLGSGNTIYF. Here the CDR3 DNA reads TGTGCCAGCAGTTCCAGGGGGCTGGGGTCTGGAAACACCATATATTTT.

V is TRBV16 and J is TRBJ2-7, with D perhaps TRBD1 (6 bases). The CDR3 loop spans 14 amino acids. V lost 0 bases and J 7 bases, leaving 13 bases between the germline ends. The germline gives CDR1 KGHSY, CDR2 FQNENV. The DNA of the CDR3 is TGTGCCAGCAGCCAATCCAGGGACACTCGGGAGCAGTACTTC. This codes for CASSQSRDTREQYF.

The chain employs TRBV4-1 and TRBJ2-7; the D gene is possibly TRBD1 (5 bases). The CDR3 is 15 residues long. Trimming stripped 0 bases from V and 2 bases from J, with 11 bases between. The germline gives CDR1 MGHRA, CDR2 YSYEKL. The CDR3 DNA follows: TGCGCCAGCAGCCAAGAGACGACAGTTACCTACGAGCAGTACTTC. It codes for CASSQETTVTYEQYF.

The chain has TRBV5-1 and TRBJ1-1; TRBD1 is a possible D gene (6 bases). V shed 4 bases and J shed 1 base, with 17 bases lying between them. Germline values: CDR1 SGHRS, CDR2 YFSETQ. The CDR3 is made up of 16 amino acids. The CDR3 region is CASSPQPIQGNTEAFF. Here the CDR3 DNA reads TGCGCCAGCAGCCCCCAACCCATACAGGGGAACACTGAAGCTTTCTTT.

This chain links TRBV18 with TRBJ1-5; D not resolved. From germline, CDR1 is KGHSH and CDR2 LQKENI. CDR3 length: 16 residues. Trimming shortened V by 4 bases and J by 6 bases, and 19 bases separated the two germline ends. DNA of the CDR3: TGTGCCAGCTCACTAAACGGAGGAGGTGAGGGTCAGCCCCAGCATTTT. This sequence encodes CASSLNGGGEGQPQHF.

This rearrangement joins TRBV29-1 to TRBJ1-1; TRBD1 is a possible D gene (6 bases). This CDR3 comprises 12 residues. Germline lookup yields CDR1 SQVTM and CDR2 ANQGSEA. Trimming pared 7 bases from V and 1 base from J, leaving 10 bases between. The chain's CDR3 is CSADRRNTEAFF. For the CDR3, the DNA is TGCAGCGCCGACAGGCGGAACACTGAAGCTTTCTTT.

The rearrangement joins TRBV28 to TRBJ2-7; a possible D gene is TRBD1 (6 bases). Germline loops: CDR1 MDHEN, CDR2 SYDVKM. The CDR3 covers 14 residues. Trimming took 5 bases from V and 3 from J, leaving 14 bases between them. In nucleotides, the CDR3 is TGTGCCAGCAGTCTACAGGGAGCCCGCTACGAGCAGTACTTC. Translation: CASSLQGARYEQYF.

Written as DNA, the CDR3 is TGTGCCAGCAGTTACCGCAGGGGAACCCTCCACTTT. It is translated as CASSYRRGTLHF. V and J are TRBV6-5 and TRBJ1-6; TRBD1 might be the D (6 bases). Looked up from germline, CDR1 is MNHEY and CDR2 is SVGAGI. The ends were cut back, 2 bases at V and 14 bases at J, with 10 bases in the middle. CDR3 size: 12 residues.

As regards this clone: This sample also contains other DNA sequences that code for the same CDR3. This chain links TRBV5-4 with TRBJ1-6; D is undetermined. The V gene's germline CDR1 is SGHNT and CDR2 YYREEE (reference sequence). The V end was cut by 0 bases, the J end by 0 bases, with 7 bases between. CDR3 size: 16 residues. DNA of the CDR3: TGTGCCAGCAGCTTGGCAGGCAGCTCCTATAATTCACCCCTCCACTTT. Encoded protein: CASSLAGSSYNSPLHF.

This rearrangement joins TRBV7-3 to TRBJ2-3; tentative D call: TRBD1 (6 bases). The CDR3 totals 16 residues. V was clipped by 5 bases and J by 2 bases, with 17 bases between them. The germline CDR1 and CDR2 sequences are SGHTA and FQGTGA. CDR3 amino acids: CASSLGSGHSTDTQYF. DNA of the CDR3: TGTGCCAGCAGCCTCGGGTCGGGACATTCCACAGATACGCAGTATTTT. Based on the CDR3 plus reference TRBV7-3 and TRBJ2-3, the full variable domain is GAGVSQTPSNKVTEKGKYVELRCDPISGHTALYWYRQSLGQGPEFLIYFQGTGAADDSGLPNDRFFAVRPEGSVSTLKIQRTERGDSAVYLCASSLGSGHSTDTQYFGPGTRLTVL.

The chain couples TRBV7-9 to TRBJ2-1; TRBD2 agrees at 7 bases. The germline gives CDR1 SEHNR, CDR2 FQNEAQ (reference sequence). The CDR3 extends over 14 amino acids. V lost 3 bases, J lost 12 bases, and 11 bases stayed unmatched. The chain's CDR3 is CASSLSGSGIRQFF. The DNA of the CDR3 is TGTGCCAGCAGCTTGTCCGGCAGCGGGATAAGGCAGTTCTTC.

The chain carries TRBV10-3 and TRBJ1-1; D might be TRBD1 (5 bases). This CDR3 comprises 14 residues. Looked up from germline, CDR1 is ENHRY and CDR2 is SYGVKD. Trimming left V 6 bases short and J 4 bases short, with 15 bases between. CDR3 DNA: TGTGCCATCAGGGGAGGGGAGTGGGGCACTGAAGCTTTCTTT. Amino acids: CAIRGGEWGTEAFF.

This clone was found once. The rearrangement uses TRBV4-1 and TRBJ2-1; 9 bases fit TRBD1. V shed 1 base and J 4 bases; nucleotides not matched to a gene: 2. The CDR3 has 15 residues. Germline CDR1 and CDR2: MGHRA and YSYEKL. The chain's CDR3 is CASSQGQGGYNEQFF. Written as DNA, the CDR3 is TGCGCCAGCAGCCAAGGACAGGGGGGGTACAATGAGCAGTTCTTC.

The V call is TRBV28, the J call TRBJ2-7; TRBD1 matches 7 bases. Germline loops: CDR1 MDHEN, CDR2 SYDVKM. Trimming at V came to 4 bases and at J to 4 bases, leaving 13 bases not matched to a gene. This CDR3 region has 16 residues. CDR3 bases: TGTGCCAGCAGTTCCCGGACAGGCCCCCTCGGATACGAGCAGTACTTC. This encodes CASSSRTGPLGYEQYF.

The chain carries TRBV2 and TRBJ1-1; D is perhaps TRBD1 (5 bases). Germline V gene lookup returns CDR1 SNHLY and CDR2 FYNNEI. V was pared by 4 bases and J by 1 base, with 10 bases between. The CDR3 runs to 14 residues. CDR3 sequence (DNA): TGTGCCAGCAGTGTGGACACCCCGAACACTGAAGCTTTCTTT. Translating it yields CASSVDTPNTEAFF.

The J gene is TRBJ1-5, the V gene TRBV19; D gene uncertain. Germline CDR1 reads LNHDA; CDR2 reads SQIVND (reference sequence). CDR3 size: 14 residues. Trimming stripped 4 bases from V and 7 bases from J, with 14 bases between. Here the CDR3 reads CASSRKNGGQPQHF. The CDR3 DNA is TGTGCCAGTAGTAGGAAGAACGGCGGACAGCCCCAGCATTTT. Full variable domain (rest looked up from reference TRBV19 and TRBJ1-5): DGGITQSPKYLFRKEGQNVTLSCEQNLNHDAMYWYRQDPGQGLRLIYYSQIVNDFQKGDIAEGYSVSREKKESFPLTVTSAQKNPTAFYLCASSRKNGGQPQHFGDGTRLSIL.

CDR3: CASSDRLRNTGELFF. The CDR3 nucleotides read TGCGCCAGCAGTGACCGACTTAGGAACACCGGGGAGCTGTTTTTT. The genes are TRBV10-1 and TRBJ2-2; D gene unclear. CDR3 size: 15 residues. Trimming stripped 3 bases from V and 1 base from J, with 9 bases between. Germline CDR1 reads WNHNN; CDR2 reads SYGVQD (reference sequence).

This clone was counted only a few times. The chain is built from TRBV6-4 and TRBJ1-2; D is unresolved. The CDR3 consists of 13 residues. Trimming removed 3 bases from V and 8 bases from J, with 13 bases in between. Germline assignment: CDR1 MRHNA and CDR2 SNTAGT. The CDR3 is CASSERYGGGYTF. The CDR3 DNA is TGTGCCAGCAGTGAACGCTACGGAGGGGGCTACACCTTC.

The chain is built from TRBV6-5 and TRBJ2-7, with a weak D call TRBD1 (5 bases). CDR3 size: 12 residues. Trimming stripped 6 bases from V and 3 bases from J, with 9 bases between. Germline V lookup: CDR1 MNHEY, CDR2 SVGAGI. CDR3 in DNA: TGTGCCAGCAGCGCAGACAGCTACGAGCAGTACTTC. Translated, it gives CASSADSYEQYF.

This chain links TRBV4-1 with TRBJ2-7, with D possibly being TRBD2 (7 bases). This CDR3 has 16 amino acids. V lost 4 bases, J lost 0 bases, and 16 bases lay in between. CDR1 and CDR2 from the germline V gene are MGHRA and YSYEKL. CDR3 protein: CASSPPGGGLSYEQYF. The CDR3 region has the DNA TGCGCCAGCAGCCCCCCAGGCGGGGGCCTCTCCTACGAGCAGTACTTC.

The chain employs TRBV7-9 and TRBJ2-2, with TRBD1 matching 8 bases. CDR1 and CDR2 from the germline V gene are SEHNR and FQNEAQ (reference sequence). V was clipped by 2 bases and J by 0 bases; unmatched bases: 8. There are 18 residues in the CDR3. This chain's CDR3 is CASSLRGRDRPNTGELFF. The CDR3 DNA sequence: TGTGCCAGCAGCTTACGTGGGCGGGACAGGCCGAACACCGGGGAGCTGTTTTTT.